These 6 T cell receptor beta chains were sequenced from one sample in a study of radiation and T cells in renal cell carcinoma. Treatment given: 15 Gy SBRT to primary tumor, nephrectomy 4 weeks later. Profiling relied on immunoSEQ multiplex PCR, and the TCRdb table lists in-frame clones only, not all of them. The sample includes under 25,000 clones, just over 60% of them seen just once. The sequences come from tumor tissue, collected from a patient whose treatment included radiotherapy and nephrectomy. All receptors come from a woman in her seventies with renal cell carcinoma.

The chain is built from TRBV6-5 and TRBJ2-4; D is unclear. The CDR3 is made up of 14 amino acids. CDR1 and CDR2 (germline): MNHEY, SVGAGI. With 4 bases removed from V and 2 bases from J, the gap between germline ends came to 9 bases. The CDR3 DNA reads TGTGCCAGCAGTTCGTTGGGGTCCAAAAACATTCAGTACTTC. Amino acid sequence: CASSSLGSKNIQYF.

The rearrangement uses TRBV7-8 and TRBJ1-6, with TRBD1 as a possible D gene (6 bases). CDR1 is SGHVS and CDR2 is FQNEAQ in the germline V gene. The CDR3 has 18 residues. Trimming pared 1 base from V and 0 bases from J, leaving 13 bases between. The CDR3 DNA reads TGTGCCAGCAGCTTAGAAGGTCAGGGGAGCTCCTATAATTCACCCCTCCACTTT. Translation gives CASSLEGQGSSYNSPLHF.

The rearrangement joins TRBV11-3 to TRBJ2-3, with TRBD2 matching over 14 bases. The length of the CDR3 is 15 residues. J gave up 10 bases and V 1 base, and 4 bases lay outside the gene matches. Germline V gene sequence: CDR1 SGHNT, CDR2 YENEEA. The CDR3 DNA sequence: TGTGCCAGCAGCTTAGGACTAGCGGGGGGGCGTGCGCAGTATTTT. Translated, it gives CASSLGLAGGRAQYF.

This clone was found a few times. The chain is built from TRBV15 and TRBJ1-6, with 7 bases aligning to TRBD1. The V and J ends lost 1 base and 6 bases, in that order; junction bases with no gene match: 3. The germline V gene encodes CDR1 LNHNV and CDR2 YYDKDF (reference sequence). This CDR3 spans 15 amino acids. The CDR3 DNA is TGTGCCACCAGCAGAGGGGGGACAGTTAATTCACCCCTCCACTTT. Translation gives CATSRGGTVNSPLHF.

The chain combines TRBV29-1 with TRBJ2-5, with unresolved D. V lost 4 bases, J lost 7 bases, and 10 bases lay in between. Germline CDR1 reads SQVTM; CDR2 reads ANQGSEA. The CDR3 loop spans 11 amino acids. Here the CDR3 reads CSVVQLGTQYF. The DNA of the CDR3 is TGCAGCGTTGTTCAATTGGGGACCCAGTACTTC. The full variable domain, in which reference TRBV29-1 and TRBJ2-5 provide the parts outside the CDR3, is SAVISQKPSRDICQRGTSLTIQCQVDSQVTMMFWYRQQPGQSLTLIATANQGSEATYESGFVIDKFPISRPNLTFSTLTVSNMSPEDSSIYLCSVVQLGTQYFGPGTRLLVL.

The rearrangement uses TRBV29-1 and TRBJ1-3; D might be TRBD1 (6 bases). The V end lost 7 bases, the J end lost 0 bases, and 13 bases lay between the germline ends. CDR3 length: 14 amino acids. Germline V gene sequence: CDR1 SQVTM, CDR2 ANQGSEA. The CDR3 bases are TGCAGCGCAGTGACAGGTAGCTCTGGAAACACCATATATTTT. This sequence encodes CSAVTGSSGNTIYF.